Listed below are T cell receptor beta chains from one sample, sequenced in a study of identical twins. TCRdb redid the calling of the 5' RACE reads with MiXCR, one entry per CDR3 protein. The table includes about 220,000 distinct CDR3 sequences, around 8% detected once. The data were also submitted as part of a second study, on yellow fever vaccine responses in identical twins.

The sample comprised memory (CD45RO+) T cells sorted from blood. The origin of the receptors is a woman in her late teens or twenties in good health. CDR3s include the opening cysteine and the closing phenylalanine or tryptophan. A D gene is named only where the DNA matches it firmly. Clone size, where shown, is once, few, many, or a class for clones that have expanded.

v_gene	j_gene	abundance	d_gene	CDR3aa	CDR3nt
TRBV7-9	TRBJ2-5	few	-	CASSLPPRGSQYF	TGTGCCAGCAGCTTACCACCGAGGGGGTCCCAGTACTTC
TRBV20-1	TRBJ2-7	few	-	CSAETRASSYEQYF	TGCAGTGCTGAAACCAGGGCCAGCTCCTACGAGCAGTACTTC
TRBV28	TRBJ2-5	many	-	CASRPMTALQETQYF	TGTGCCAGCCGTCCAATGACAGCCCTTCAAGAGACCCAGTACTTC
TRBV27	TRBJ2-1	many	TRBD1	CASGQGPYNEQFF	TGTGCCAGCGGACAGGGACCCTACAATGAGCAGTTCTTC
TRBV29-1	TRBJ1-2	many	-	CSVEEYGYTF	TGCAGCGTTGAGGAGTATGGCTACACCTTC
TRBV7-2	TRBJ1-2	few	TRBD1	CASSIQGGGYTF	TGTGCCAGCAGCATACAGGGGGGCGGCTACACCTTC
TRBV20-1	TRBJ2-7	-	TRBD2	CSAREGGRLYEQYF	TGCAGTGCTAGAGAAGGCGGGAGACTCTACGAGCAGTACTTC
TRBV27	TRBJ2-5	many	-	CASSSIAVRLETQYF	TGTGCCAGCAGCTCGATAGCGGTCAGGCTGGAGACCCAGTACTTC
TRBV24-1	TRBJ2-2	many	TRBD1	CATSEPSATGSGELFF	TGTGCCACCAGTGAGCCATCGGCGACAGGGAGCGGGGAGCTGTTTTTT
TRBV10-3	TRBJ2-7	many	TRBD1	CAISGTGNEQYF	TGTGCCATCAGCGGGACAGGGAACGAGCAGTACTTC
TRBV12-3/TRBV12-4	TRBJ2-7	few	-	CASSLVGVYEQYF	TGTGCCAGCAGTTTAGTAGGGGTCTACGAGCAGTACTTC
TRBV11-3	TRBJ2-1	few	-	CASRRRGDHNEQFF	TGTGCCAGCAGGCGTCGGGGAGACCACAATGAGCAGTTCTTC
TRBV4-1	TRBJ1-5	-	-	CASSQIFSNQPQHF	TGCGCCAGCAGCCAAATTTTTAGCAATCAGCCCCAGCATTTT
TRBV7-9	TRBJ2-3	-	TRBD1	CASSLGDRDFTDTQYF	TGTGCCAGCAGCTTAGGGGACAGGGACTTCACAGATACGCAGTATTTT
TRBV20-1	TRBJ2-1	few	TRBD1	CSAKTGGYNEQFF	TGCAGTGCTAAGACAGGGGGCTACAATGAGCAGTTCTTC
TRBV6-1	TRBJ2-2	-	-	CASRLTVMSTGELFF	TGTGCCAGCAGACTGACAGTGATGAGCACCGGGGAGCTGTTTTTT
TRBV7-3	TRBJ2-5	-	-	CASSQGSDQETQYF	TGTGCCAGCAGCCAGGGCAGTGACCAAGAGACCCAGTACTTC
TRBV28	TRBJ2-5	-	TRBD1	CASSVLTGGETQYF	TGTGCCAGCAGTGTCTTGACAGGGGGTGAGACCCAGTACTTC
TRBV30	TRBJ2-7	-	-	CAWIAAYEQYF	TGTGCCTGGATCGCAGCCTACGAGCAGTACTTC
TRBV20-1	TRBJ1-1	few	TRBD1	CSARGGQGGNTEAFF	TGCAGTGCTAGAGGGGGGCAGGGGGGCAACACTGAAGCTTTCTTT
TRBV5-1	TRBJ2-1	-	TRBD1	CASSLGGQGTYNEQFF	TGCGCCAGCAGCTTGGGGGGACAGGGTACCTACAATGAGCAGTTCTTC
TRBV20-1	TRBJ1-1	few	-	CSASPPPGTEAFF	TGCAGTGCTAGTCCCCCTCCGGGCACTGAAGCTTTCTTT
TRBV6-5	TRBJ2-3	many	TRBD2	CASSYGTSDTDTQYF	TGTGCCAGCAGTTATGGGACTAGCGACACAGATACGCAGTATTTT
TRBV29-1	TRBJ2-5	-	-	CSVVRGGETQYF	TGCAGCGTTGTTAGGGGGGGGGAGACCCAGTACTTC
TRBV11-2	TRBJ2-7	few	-	CASSSTTASYEQYF	TGTGCCAGCAGCTCGACGACAGCCTCCTACGAGCAGTACTTC
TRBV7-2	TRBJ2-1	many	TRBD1	CASSFRPGGLNNEQFF	TGTGCCAGCAGTTTCCGACCAGGGGGCCTAAACAATGAGCAGTTCTTC
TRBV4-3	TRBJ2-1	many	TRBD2	CASSQDILAGPQFF	TGCGCCAGCAGCCAAGATATACTAGCGGGTCCTCAGTTCTTC
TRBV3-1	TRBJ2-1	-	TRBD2	CASSRTAGAPYNEQFF	TGTGCCAGCAGTCGAACGGCGGGAGCCCCTTACAATGAGCAGTTCTTC
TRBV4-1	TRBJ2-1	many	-	CASSQDSSGTGNEQFF	TGCGCCAGCAGCCAAGATAGTAGCGGGACAGGCAATGAGCAGTTCTTC
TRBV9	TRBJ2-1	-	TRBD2	CASSVDLAGGRQFF	TGTGCCAGCAGCGTAGACCTAGCGGGGGGCAGGCAGTTCTTC
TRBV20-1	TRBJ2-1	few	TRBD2	CSARDSASGYNEQFF	TGCAGTGCTAGAGATTCGGCTAGCGGATACAATGAGCAGTTCTTC
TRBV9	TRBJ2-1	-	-	CASSVTSPGTSYNEQFF	TGTGCCAGCAGCGTGACATCCCCGGGAACCTCCTACAATGAGCAGTTCTTC
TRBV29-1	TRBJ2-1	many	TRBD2	CSVGTPSGDYNEQFF	TGCAGCGTTGGAACCCCCAGCGGGGACTACAATGAGCAGTTCTTC
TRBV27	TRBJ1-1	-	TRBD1	CASRGRQGANTEAFF	TGTGCCAGCAGGGGTCGACAGGGGGCGAACACTGAAGCTTTCTTT
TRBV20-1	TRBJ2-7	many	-	CSARGTDLGVGQYF	TGCAGTGCTAGAGGGACAGACCTTGGGGTTGGGCAGTACTTC
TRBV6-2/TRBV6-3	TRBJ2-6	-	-	CASTPFSGANVLTF	TGTGCCAGCACCCCCTTCTCTGGGGCCAACGTCCTGACTTTC
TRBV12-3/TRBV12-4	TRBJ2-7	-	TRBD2	CASRSYSGGGEQYF	TGTGCCAGCCGTTCCTACTCGGGGGGGGGAGAGCAGTACTTC
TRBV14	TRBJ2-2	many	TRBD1	CASSHKQGTGELFF	TGTGCCAGCAGCCACAAACAGGGGACCGGGGAGCTGTTTTTT
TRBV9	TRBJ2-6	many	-	CASSVRDVGANVLTF	TGTGCCAGCAGCGTACGGGATGTCGGGGCCAACGTCCTGACTTTC
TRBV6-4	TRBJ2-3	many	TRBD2	CASSDSGGMADTQYF	TGTGCCAGCAGTGACTCGGGGGGGATGGCAGATACGCAGTATTTT
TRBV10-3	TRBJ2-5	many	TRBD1	CAISESGQVETQYF	TGTGCCATCAGTGAGTCCGGACAGGTGGAGACCCAGTACTTC
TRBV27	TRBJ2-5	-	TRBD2	CASSPPPGTSGALQETQYF	TGTGCCAGCAGTCCCCCCCCCGGGACTAGCGGGGCTCTTCAAGAGACCCAGTACTTC
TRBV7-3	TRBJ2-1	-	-	CASSPPGVSYNEQFF	TGTGCCAGCAGCCCCCCAGGGGTGTCCTACAATGAGCAGTTCTTC
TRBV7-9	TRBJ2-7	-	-	CASSLDRPSYEQYF	TGTGCCAGCAGCCTAGACAGGCCCTCCTACGAGCAGTACTTC
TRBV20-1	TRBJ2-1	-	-	CSAEDPRQQFF	TGCAGTGCCGAGGACCCTAGGCAGCAGTTCTTC
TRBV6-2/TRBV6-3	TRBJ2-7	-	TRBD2	CASSYLMTSGGYEQYF	TGTGCCAGCAGTTACCTCATGACTAGCGGGGGCTACGAGCAGTACTTC
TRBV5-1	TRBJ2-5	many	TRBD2	CASSLAGGGQETQYF	TGCGCCAGCAGCTTGGCCGGCGGGGGACAAGAGACCCAGTACTTC
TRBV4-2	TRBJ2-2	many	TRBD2	CASSQNPLTSGGPNTGELFF	TGTGCCAGCAGCCAAAACCCCCTGACTAGCGGGGGTCCGAACACCGGGGAGCTGTTTTTT
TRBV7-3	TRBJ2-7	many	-	CASSSSPGDYEQYF	TGTGCCAGCAGCTCAAGCCCGGGAGATTACGAGCAGTACTTC